The TCR beta chain under discussion was sequenced for a study of T cells in Graves' hyperthyroidism and ophthalmopathy. In the study overall: It was at initial diagnosis, before any treatment, that peripheral blood was collected. The study's findings and limits: Prediction of ophthalmopathy progression came a median roughly 6.6 months pre-onset.

The V and J ends lost 5 bases and 5 bases, in that order; junction bases with no gene match: 22. The CDR3 runs to 21 residues. Per germline, CDR1 SNHLY and CDR2 FYNNEI. Patients between 18 and 65 years old had hyperthyroidism, newly diagnosed and lasting under 2 months. As concerns this clonotype: Its antigen is not known.

The source material, RNA transcripts, was used to amplify TCR beta CDR3 regions. The HTBI primer set drove a first-round RT-PCR of the TCR CDR3. TCRdb reprocessed the multiplex PCR reads with MiXCR, giving one entry per CDR3 protein. The sample has almost 600,000 distinct CDR3 sequences, 14% seen once. The chain couples TRBV2 to TRBJ2-5, with 14 bases fitting TRBD2. The source of this sequence is a young woman with Graves' hyperthyroidism that later progressed to Graves' ophthalmopathy. The sample consisted of blood. The CDR3 coding sequence is TGTGCCAGCAGTTTCGGTCCCGGGACTAGCGGGAGCGTCTGGGCGGGGGAGACCCAGTACTTC. Its translation: CASSFGPGTSGSVWAGETQYF.